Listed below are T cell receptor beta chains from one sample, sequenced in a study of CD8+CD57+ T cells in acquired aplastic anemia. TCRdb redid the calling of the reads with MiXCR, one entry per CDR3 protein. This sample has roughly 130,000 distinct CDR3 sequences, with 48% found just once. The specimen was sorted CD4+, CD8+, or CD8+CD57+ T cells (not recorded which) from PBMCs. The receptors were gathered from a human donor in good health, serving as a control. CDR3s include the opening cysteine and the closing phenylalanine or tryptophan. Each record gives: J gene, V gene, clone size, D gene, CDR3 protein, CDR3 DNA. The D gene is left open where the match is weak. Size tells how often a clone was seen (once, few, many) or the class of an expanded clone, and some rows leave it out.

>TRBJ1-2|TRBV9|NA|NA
CASSVEAGNYGYTF
TGTGCCAGCAGCGTAGAGGCAGGGAACTATGGCTACACCTTC
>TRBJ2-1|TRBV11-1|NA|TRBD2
CASSVTSGVYNEQFF
TGTGCCAGCAGCGTTACTAGCGGGGTTTACAATGAGCAGTTCTTC
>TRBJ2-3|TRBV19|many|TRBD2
CASSTIRLAGRTDTQYF
TGTGCCAGTAGTACCATCCGATTAGCGGGGCGCACAGATACGCAGTATTTT
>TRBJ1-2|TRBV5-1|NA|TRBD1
CASSSSGQAGLYGYTF
TGCGCCAGCAGCTCCTCAGGACAGGCGGGTTTGTATGGCTACACCTTC
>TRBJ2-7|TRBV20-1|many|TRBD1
CSARGLGTGTYEQYF
TGCAGTGCTAGAGGATTGGGGACAGGGACCTACGAGCAGTACTTC
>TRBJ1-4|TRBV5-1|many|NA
CASSRANEKLFF
TGCGCCAGCAGCAGGGCTAATGAAAAACTGTTTTTT
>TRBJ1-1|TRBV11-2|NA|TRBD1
CASSWGQPGRRTEAFF
TGTGCCAGCAGCTGGGGACAGCCAGGGCGTCGGACTGAAGCTTTCTTT
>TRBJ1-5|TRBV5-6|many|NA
CASSLAPGGSSNQPQHF
TGTGCCAGCAGCTTGGCCCCGGGGGGAAGTAGCAATCAGCCCCAGCATTTT
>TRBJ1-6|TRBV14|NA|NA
CASSQEVHRASPLHF
TGTGCCAGCAGCCAAGAGGTTCACAGGGCTTCACCCCTCCACTTT
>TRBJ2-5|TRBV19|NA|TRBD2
CASRRTSGGETQYF
TGTGCCAGTAGGCGGACTAGCGGGGGAGAGACCCAGTACTTC
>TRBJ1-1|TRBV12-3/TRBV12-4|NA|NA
CASSSGSRGTEAFF
TGTGCCAGCAGTTCCGGGTCCCGGGGGACTGAAGCTTTCTTT
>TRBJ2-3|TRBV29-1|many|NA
CSATWRGADTQYF
TGCAGCGCCACTTGGAGAGGGGCAGATACGCAGTATTTT
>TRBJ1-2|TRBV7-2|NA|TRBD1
CASSLVGDRGGYTF
TGTGCCAGCAGCTTAGTGGGGGACAGGGGTGGCTACACCTTC
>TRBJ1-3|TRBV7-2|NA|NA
CASSLGSGLGITIYF
TGTGCCAGCAGCTTAGGATCCGGACTTGGAATCACCATATATTTT
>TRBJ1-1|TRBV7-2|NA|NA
CASSLSGREAFF
TGTGCCAGCAGTTTATCAGGGAGGGAAGCTTTCTTT
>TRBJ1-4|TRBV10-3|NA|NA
CAISESLAGKEKLFF
TGTGCCATCAGTGAGTCGCTAGCGGGGAAAGAAAAACTGTTTTTT
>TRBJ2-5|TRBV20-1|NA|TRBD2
CSAVPPSGGGETQYF
TGCAGTGCTGTGCCCCCTAGCGGGGGAGGAGAGACCCAGTACTTC
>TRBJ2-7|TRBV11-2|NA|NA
CASSSNRGPEEF
TGTGCCAGCAGCTCTAACCGGGGCCCAGAAGAATTC
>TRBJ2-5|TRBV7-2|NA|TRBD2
CASSLHVLAGQETQYF
TGTGCCAGCAGCTTACATGTTCTAGCGGGACAAGAGACCCAGTACTTC
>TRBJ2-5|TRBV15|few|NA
CATSTEVGETQYF
TGTGCCACCAGCACCGAGGTCGGAGAGACCCAGTACTTC
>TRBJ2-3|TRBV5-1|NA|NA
CASSLLRDTQYF
TGCGCCAGCAGCTTGCTCAGAGATACGCAGTATTTT
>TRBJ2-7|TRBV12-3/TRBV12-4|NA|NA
CASSFGGLNEQYF
TGTGCCAGCAGTTTCGGGGGGCTCAACGAGCAGTACTTC
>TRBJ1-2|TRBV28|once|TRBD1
CASSIQTDRGGYTF
TGTGCCAGCAGTATACAAACGGACAGGGGTGGCTACACCTTC
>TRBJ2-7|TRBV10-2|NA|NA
CASSEWKGRQPYEQYF
TGCGCCAGCAGTGAGTGGAAGGGGCGCCAACCCTACGAGCAGTACTTC
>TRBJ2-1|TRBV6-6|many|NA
CASSSVLAGEQFF
TGTGCCAGCAGCTCCGTACTAGCTGGAGAGCAGTTCTTC
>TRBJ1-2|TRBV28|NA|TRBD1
CASRIAGTGKRASGYTF
TGTGCCAGCAGGATTGCGGGGACAGGAAAACGGGCGAGTGGCTACACCTTC
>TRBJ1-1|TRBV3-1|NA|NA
CASSQGYMNTEAFF
TGTGCCAGCAGCCAAGGCTACATGAACACTGAAGCTTTCTTT
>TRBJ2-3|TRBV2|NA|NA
CASTFEADTQYF
TGTGCCAGCACATTTGAGGCAGATACGCAGTATTTT
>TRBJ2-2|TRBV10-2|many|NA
CASSESTHLPNTGELFF
TGCGCCAGCAGTGAGTCGACCCATCTTCCGAACACCGGGGAGCTGTTTTTT
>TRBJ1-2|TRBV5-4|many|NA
CASSKGSRGYGYTF
TGTGCCAGCAGCAAGGGGTCCCGGGGCTATGGCTACACCTTC
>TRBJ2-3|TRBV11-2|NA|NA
CASGPVGDPTDTQYF
TGTGCCAGCGGCCCAGTCGGGGATCCCACAGATACGCAGTATTTT
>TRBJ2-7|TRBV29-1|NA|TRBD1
CSSSGTAYEQYF
TGCAGCAGCTCCGGGACAGCCTACGAGCAGTACTTC
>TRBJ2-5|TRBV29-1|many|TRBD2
CSVGTSGGVVTQYF
TGCAGCGTGGGGACTAGCGGGGGGGTAGTGACCCAGTACTTC
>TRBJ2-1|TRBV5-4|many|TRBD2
CASSLGGTSGVDEQFF
TGTGCCAGCAGCTTGGGGGGGACTAGCGGGGTAGATGAGCAGTTCTTC
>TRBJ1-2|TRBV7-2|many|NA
CASSLDYVGGKGYTF
TGTGCCAGCAGCTTAGATTATGTGGGGGGAAAGGGCTACACCTTC
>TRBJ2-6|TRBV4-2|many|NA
CASSPRKGRGANVLTF
TGTGCCAGCAGCCCGCGGAAAGGGCGCGGGGCCAACGTCCTGACTTTC